The 8 T cell receptor beta chains below were found in one sample sequenced in a study of blood T cell repertoires in COVID-19. The data were produced by immunoSEQ multiplex PCR, yet TCRdb's version contains in-frame clones alone and is incomplete. The repertoire consists of 250,000 to 300,000 clones, with around 90% occurring once and the leading ten covering 1.5% to 2%. Sequenced input: PBMCs or T cells enriched from blood (not recorded which). These receptors were taken from a middle-aged woman who had recovered from COVID-19.

The chain recombines TRBV6-5 with TRBJ1-4, with TRBD1 as a possible D gene (6 bases). Germline V gene data show CDR1 as MNHEY and CDR2 as SVGAGI. V lost 5 bases and J lost 4, with 11 bases in between. This CDR3 comprises 14 residues. The CDR3, as DNA: TGTGCCAGCAGTCCTCCGGACAGTAATGAAAAACTGTTTTTT. Encoded protein: CASSPPDSNEKLFF.

The V and J genes are TRBV28 and TRBJ2-7; the match to TRBD1 covers 8 bases. Germline CDR1 reads MDHEN; CDR2 reads SYDVKM. This CDR3 region has 13 residues. V shed 8 bases and J 7 bases; nucleotides not matched to a gene: 10. CDR3 bases: TGTGCCAGCTACGGACAGGGCCGCTGGGAGCAGTACTTC. Protein product: CASYGQGRWEQYF. The whole variable domain, filled in from reference TRBV28 and TRBJ2-7, reads DVKVTQSSRYLVKRTGEKVFLECVQDMDHENMFWYRQDPGLGLRLIYFSYDVKMKEKGDIPEGYSVSREKKERFSLILESASTNQTSMYLCASYGQGRWEQYFGPGTRLTVT.

The chain combines TRBV19 with TRBJ1-3; D unresolved. V was shortened by 5 bases and J by 1 base, with 6 bases between the two germline ends. The length of the CDR3 is 13 residues. CDR1 and CDR2 from the germline V gene are LNHDA and SQIVND (reference sequence). CDR3 sequence reads: CASSLVSGNTIYF. The CDR3 bases are TGTGCCAGTAGTCTCGTTTCTGGAAACACCATATATTTT.

This clone was seen just once. V usage is TRBV7-9 and J usage is TRBJ1-1; 9 positions agree with TRBD1. The V segment lost 4 bases and the J segment 10 bases; nucleotides outside the gene matches: 16. The germline V gene encodes CDR1 SEHNR and CDR2 FQNEAQ (reference sequence). The CDR3 runs to 16 residues. CDR3 nucleotide sequence: TGTGCCAGCAGCTCGATACCCCCTAGCCGACAGGGGGGAGCTTTCTTT. This gives the protein CASSSIPPSRQGGAFF.

The CDR3 here is CASSPQWTGSGQPQHF. In nucleotides, the CDR3 is TGTGCCAGCAGCCCCCAGTGGACCGGGAGCGGTCAGCCCCAGCATTTT. The chain is built from TRBV7-2 and TRBJ1-5; D unresolved. Between the trimmed V and J ends, which lost 5 bases and 6 bases, there was a span of 20 bases. There are 16 residues in the CDR3. Germline V gene sequence: CDR1 SGHTA, CDR2 FQGNSA.

The chain is built from TRBV10-3 and TRBJ1-5; possible D gene TRBD1, 5 bases. In germline, CDR1 is ENHRY, CDR2 SYGVKD. CDR3 length: 13 amino acids. The V end lost 2 bases, the J end lost 4 bases, and 6 bases lay between the germline ends. The CDR3 nucleotides read TGTGCCATCAGTGAGAGGGGAAATCAGCCCCAGCATTTT. This encodes CAISERGNQPQHF.

The gene calls are TRBV12-5 and TRBJ1-4, with D maybe TRBD1 (6 bases). There are 14 residues in the CDR3. Germline values: CDR1 LGHNT, CDR2 FRNRAP. Trimming shortened V by 1 base and J by 5 bases, and 8 bases separated the two germline ends. Here the CDR3 DNA reads TGTGCTAGTGGTTTGGGGACAGAGAATGAAAAACTGTTTTTT. It codes for CASGLGTENEKLFF. Complete variable domain (other parts from reference TRBV12-5 and TRBJ1-4): DARVTQTPRHKVTEMGQEVTMRCQPILGHNTVFWYRQTMMQGLELLAYFRNRAPLDDSGMPKDRFSAEMPDATLATLKIQPSEPRDSAVYFCASGLGTENEKLFFGSGTQLSVL.

The gene calls are TRBV18 and TRBJ1-2; D is possibly TRBD1 (6 bases). Looked up from germline, CDR1 is KGHSH and CDR2 is LQKENI. The V end lost 2 bases, the J end lost 0 bases, and 16 bases lay between the germline ends. CDR3 length: 17 amino acids. CDR3 bases: TGTGCCAGCTCACCATCTATGCGACAGGTAGCTAACTATGGCTACACCTTC. Translation gives CASSPSMRQVANYGYTF.